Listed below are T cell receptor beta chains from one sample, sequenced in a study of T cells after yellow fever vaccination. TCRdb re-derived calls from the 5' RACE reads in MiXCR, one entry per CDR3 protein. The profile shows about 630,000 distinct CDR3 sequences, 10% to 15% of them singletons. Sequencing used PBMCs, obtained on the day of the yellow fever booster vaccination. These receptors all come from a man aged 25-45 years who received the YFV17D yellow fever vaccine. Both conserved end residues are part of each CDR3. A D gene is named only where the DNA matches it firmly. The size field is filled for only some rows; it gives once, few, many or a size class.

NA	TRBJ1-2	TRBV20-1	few	TGCAGTGCTAGAGTCCTGGACGCCAACTATGGCTACACCTTC	CSARVLDANYGYTF
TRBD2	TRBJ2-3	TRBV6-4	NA	TGTGCCAGCAGTGAAACCGGACTAGTCACAGATACGCAGTATTTT	CASSETGLVTDTQYF
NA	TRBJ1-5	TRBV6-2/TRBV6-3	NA	TGTGCCAGCAGTTACGGAGGGGTACGGCCCCAGCATTTT	CASSYGGVRPQHF
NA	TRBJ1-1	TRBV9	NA	TGTGCCAGCAGCGTAATGGGGGGGAACACTGAAGCTTTCTTT	CASSVMGGNTEAFF
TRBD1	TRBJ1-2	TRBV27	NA	TGTGCCAGCAGCAACAGGGGGCTAGGCTATGGCTACACCTTC	CASSNRGLGYGYTF
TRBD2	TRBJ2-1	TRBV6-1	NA	TGTGCCAGTCTAGCGGGAGAGGGCTACAATGAGCAGTTCTTC	CASLAGEGYNEQFF
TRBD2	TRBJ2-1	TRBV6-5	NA	TGTGCCAGCAGTTACCGGAGGACTAGCGGGTACAACGAGCAGTTCTTC	CASSYRRTSGYNEQFF
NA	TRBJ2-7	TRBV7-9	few	TGTGCCAGTACCGGGACGGAGAGCTCCTACGAGCAGTACTTC	CASTGTESSYEQYF
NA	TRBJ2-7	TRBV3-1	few	TGTGCCAGCAGCCGGAGGCAGGGTTTTAGTGAGCAGTACTTC	CASSRRQGFSEQYF
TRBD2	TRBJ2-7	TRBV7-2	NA	TGTGCCAGCACCCGGACTAGCGGGAGGAACTACGAGCAGTACTTC	CASTRTSGRNYEQYF
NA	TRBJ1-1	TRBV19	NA	TGTGCCAGTAAGTACAGGGAAGCGAACACTGAAGCTTTCTTT	CASKYREANTEAFF
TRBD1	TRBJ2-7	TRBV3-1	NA	TGTGCCAGCAGCCTCCCCTTAGGGGACAGGTGCTACGAGCAGTACTTC	CASSLPLGDRCYEQYF
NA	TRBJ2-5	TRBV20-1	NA	TGCAGTGCCCGGGGATGGGACACTTACCAAGAGACCCAGTACTTC	CSARGWDTYQETQYF